A selection of T cell receptor beta chains follows, all from one sample in a study of cytomegalovirus exposure and HLA in healthy donors. TCRdb's copy holds only in-frame clones and misses some; the assay was immunoSEQ multiplex PCR. The data show around 200,000 clones, with roughly 84% seen just once and approximately 2.9% held by the top ten. The sample comprised PBMCs. These receptor sequences come from a woman between 18 and 29 years old in good health and CMV-seropositive. Both conserved end residues are part of each CDR3. The D gene is left open where the match is weak. Size values are once, few and many counts, or a class for expanded clones, and some rows have none.

size	D	V	J	DNA	CDR3
-	-	TRBV7-9	TRBJ2-2	TGTGCCAGCAGCTTAAGCCAGGGTCGGTTCGCGAACACCGGGGAGCTGTTTTTT	CASSLSQGRFANTGELFF
-	-	TRBV5-1	TRBJ1-2	TGCGCCAGCAGCTGGACGTCCGGGGAAAGCTACACCTTC	CASSWTSGESYTF
-	-	TRBV7-9	TRBJ2-7	TGTGCCAGCAGCTCACCCCGCCCGGGTTTGGCCGCCTACGAGCAGTACTTC	CASSSPRPGLAAYEQYF
-	-	TRBV7-6	TRBJ2-5	TGTGCCAGCAGCCCTACACTAGTAAACCAAGAGACCCAGTACTTC	CASSPTLVNQETQYF
-	-	TRBV9	TRBJ1-1	TGTGCCAGCAGCGTACAGGGAATGAACACTGAAGCTTTCTTT	CASSVQGMNTEAFF
-	TRBD2	TRBV5-1	TRBJ2-3	TGCGCCAGCAGCCCCATAGCGGGGGGCACAGATACGCAGTATTTT	CASSPIAGGTDTQYF
-	-	TRBV27	TRBJ1-6	TGTGCCAGCAGTTTAGAGGGCTCCTATAATTCACCCCTCCACTTT	CASSLEGSYNSPLHF
-	-	TRBV12-5	TRBJ1-3	TGTGCTAGTGGTTCCCTGGTAGACTTTGGAAACACCATATATTTT	CASGSLVDFGNTIYF
-	-	TRBV29-1	TRBJ1-1	TGCAGCGTTGATCCAGGGCCCACTGAAGCTTTCTTT	CSVDPGPTEAFF
-	TRBD1	TRBV27	TRBJ1-1	TGTGCCAGCAGTTTATCTAGACAGGGGGGGACTGAAGCTTTCTTT	CASSLSRQGGTEAFF
-	-	TRBV6-1	TRBJ2-5	TGTGCCACCTCGCAGGGTGTGGGGGAGACCCAGTACTTC	CATSQGVGETQYF
-	-	TRBV21-1	TRBJ1-6	TGTGCCAGCACCCCTGGGACAGGGGGCAAAAGGAATAATTCACCCCTCCACTTT	CASTPGTGGKRNNSPLHF
once	TRBD1	TRBV27	TRBJ2-3	TGTGCCAGCAGTCAACCGGGACAGGGATCCACAGATACGCAGTATTTT	CASSQPGQGSTDTQYF
-	-	TRBV4-3	TRBJ1-1	TGCGCCAGCAGCCAAGAAGGCAGGTCGAACACTGAAGCTTTCTTT	CASSQEGRSNTEAFF
-	-	TRBV11-2	TRBJ2-7	TGTGCCAGCAGCTTAGGTACAGGAGCCTACGAGCAGTACTTC	CASSLGTGAYEQYF
once	-	TRBV7-3	TRBJ2-1	TGTGCCAGCAGCCCCGGGGGTGAGCAGTTCTTC	CASSPGGEQFF
-	TRBD1	TRBV15	TRBJ2-2	TGTGCCACCAGCATAACCGGGACAGGGTTAACCGGGGAGCTGTTTTTT	CATSITGTGLTGELFF
-	-	TRBV19	TRBJ2-7	TGTGCCAGTAGTATAGACAGGATCTCCTACGAGCAGTACTTC	CASSIDRISYEQYF
-	TRBD1	TRBV6-5	TRBJ2-7	TGTGCCAGCAGTTACTGGACAGGGGGCGCTGCTTACGAGCAGTACTTC	CASSYWTGGAAYEQYF
-	-	TRBV4-2	TRBJ1-4	TGTGCCAGCAACTTACAGGGATTTGAAAAACTGTTTTTT	CASNLQGFEKLFF
-	-	TRBV2	TRBJ1-3	TGTGCCAGCAGTGAGGAGTTGGCGGGGGCGTATGGAAACACCATATATTTT	CASSEELAGAYGNTIYF
-	TRBD1	TRBV6-5	TRBJ1-1	TGTGCCAGCAGGGGGGGGACAGGACGCGAAGCTTTCTTT	CASRGGTGREAFF
-	-	TRBV4-2	TRBJ2-1	TGTGCCAGCAGCCAAGATCGGGACTACAATGAGCAGTTCTTC	CASSQDRDYNEQFF
-	TRBD1	TRBV27	TRBJ2-7	TGTGCCAGCAGTTCGACCGGGACAGGGGCTTTTACCGAGCAGTACTTC	CASSSTGTGAFTEQYF
-	-	TRBV6-5	TRBJ1-4	TGTGCCAGCAGTTACACCCCTTCCGGAAAACTGTTTTTT	CASSYTPSGKLFF
-	-	TRBV6-6	TRBJ2-7	TGTGCCAGCAGTTCCAGGGCCCTCTCCTACGAGCAGTACTTC	CASSSRALSYEQYF
-	-	TRBV19	TRBJ2-7	TGTGCCAGTGGAAAGGGAGCGGCACACTCCTACGAGCAGTACTTC	CASGKGAAHSYEQYF
-	-	TRBV9	TRBJ2-1	TGTGCCAGCTTCCGTACAGGGAATGAGCAGTTCTTC	CASFRTGNEQFF
once	TRBD1	TRBV6-5	TRBJ2-2	TGTGCCAGCAGTTACCCAGGGGGTGGTGGGGAGCTGTTTTTT	CASSYPGGGGELFF
-	-	TRBV12-5	TRBJ2-2	TGTGCTAGTGGTTTGTCCAGCCAGGCGAAGGAGCTGTTTTTT	CASGLSSQAKELFF
-	-	TRBV4-1	TRBJ2-5	TGCGCCAGCAGCCAAGAGCAAGCTAGCCAAGAGACCCAGTACTTC	CASSQEQASQETQYF
-	-	TRBV7-8	TRBJ2-7	TGTGCCAGCAGCACAGGGACCTACGAGCAGTACTTC	CASSTGTYEQYF
-	-	TRBV7-2	TRBJ2-7	TGTGCCAGCAGCTTAGCGTTGGCCCTCTCCGAGCAGTACTTC	CASSLALALSEQYF
-	-	TRBV6-5	TRBJ2-3	TGTGCCAGCAGTTACTCGGGACAAGAGACAGATACGCAGTATTTT	CASSYSGQETDTQYF
-	-	TRBV5-4	TRBJ2-5	TGTGCCAGCAGCTTCGGGGGAGGAGAGACCCAGTACTTC	CASSFGGGETQYF
-	-	TRBV5-1	TRBJ2-2	TGCGCCAGCAGCTTGGGTGCGATAAGCGGGGAGCTGTTTTTT	CASSLGAISGELFF
-	-	TRBV4-1	TRBJ1-4	TGCGCCAGCAGCCAAGATAACAGCCAAGGTGAAAAACTGTTTTTT	CASSQDNSQGEKLFF
-	TRBD1	TRBV18	TRBJ2-5	TGTGCCAGCTCCCTTCACAGGGGTCCCGCTTTAGAGACCCAGTACTTC	CASSLHRGPALETQYF
-	-	TRBV29-1	TRBJ1-1	TGCAGCGTTGGGGGGGGTGCCACTGAAGCTTTCTTT	CSVGGGATEAFF
-	-	TRBV5-1	TRBJ2-3	TGCGCCAGCAGCCCTCTGTGGGTCTTGCGGGATACGCAGTATTTT	CASSPLWVLRDTQYF
once	-	TRBV2	TRBJ2-3	TGTGCCAGCAGTGAAGCGTTAACAGCTCCTTCATCAGATACGCAGTATTTT	CASSEALTAPSSDTQYF
-	-	TRBV6-1	TRBJ2-3	TGTGCCAGCAGTGAAGCTTCGGATACGCAGTATTTT	CASSEASDTQYF
-	-	TRBV7-6	TRBJ1-1	TGTGCCAGCAGCTTAGCGAGGACAGACCCCGACACTGAAGCTTTCTTT	CASSLARTDPDTEAFF
-	-	TRBV4-1	TRBJ1-2	TGCGCCAGCAGCCTGAACACTCGAGGAGACTATGGCTACACCTTC	CASSLNTRGDYGYTF
once	-	TRBV11-2	TRBJ1-1	TGTGCCAGCAGGTTCGCGGGGGGCACTGAAGCTTTCTTT	CASRFAGGTEAFF
-	-	TRBV27	TRBJ1-2	TGTGCCAGCAGTTCGGCAGGGTGGAATGGCTACACCTTC	CASSSAGWNGYTF
-	-	TRBV7-8	TRBJ1-5	TGTGCCAGCAGCCCGACCCGCGGGTTTAGAAATCAGCCCCAGCATTTT	CASSPTRGFRNQPQHF
-	TRBD1	TRBV6-1	TRBJ1-5	TGTGCCAGCAGAGGACAGGGCAATCAGCCCCAGCATTTT	CASRGQGNQPQHF
-	TRBD1	TRBV4-1	TRBJ1-1	TGCGCCAGCAGCCAGTTCCGGGACAGAATCGCTGAAGCTTTCTTT	CASSQFRDRIAEAFF
-	TRBD1	TRBV6-5	TRBJ1-5	TGTGCCAGCTCGACAGGGGGAAATCAGCCCCAGCATTTT	CASSTGGNQPQHF
-	TRBD2	TRBV7-2	TRBJ2-5	TGTGCCAGCAGCCAACCGGGACTACAAGAGACCCAGTACTTC	CASSQPGLQETQYF
-	-	TRBV6-1	TRBJ2-2	TGTGCCAGCGCGACAGGGAACACCGGGGAGCTGTTTTTT	CASATGNTGELFF
-	-	TRBV11-3	TRBJ2-2	TGTGCCAGCAGCTTAGAAATACAGCCTTACACCGGGGAGCTGTTTTTT	CASSLEIQPYTGELFF